These T cell receptor beta chains were read from a single sample in a study of blood T cell repertoires in COVID-19. TCRdb's table, derived via immunoSEQ multiplex PCR, lists solely in-frame clones and lacks some. This table has a few hundred thousand clones, 88% appearing once. Sequenced material: peripheral blood. The receptors were gathered from a woman between 45 and 65 years old with COVID-19, enrolled during active disease. CDR3s include the opening cysteine and the closing phenylalanine or tryptophan. The D gene is left open where the match is weak.

j_call	v_call	d_call	cdr3_nt	cdr3_aa
TRBJ1-2	TRBV6-5	-	TGTGCCAGCAGTCGACAGGAGGTCTATGGCTACACCTTC	CASSRQEVYGYTF
TRBJ1-2	TRBV6-5	-	TGTGCCAGCACCATACACGGCCACAAACGGGGTGGCTACACCTTC	CASTIHGHKRGGYTF
TRBJ1-2	TRBV6-6	-	TGTGCCAGCGGACTAAAGGGAGCTAACTATGGCTACACCTTC	CASGLKGANYGYTF
TRBJ1-3	TRBV21-1	-	TGTGCCAGCACCTCCGGGGTCGGTGGAAACACCATATATTTT	CASTSGVGGNTIYF
TRBJ1-4	TRBV9	-	TGTGCCAGCAGCCCGAGGCCGGGGGATAATGAAAAACTGTTTTTT	CASSPRPGDNEKLFF
TRBJ1-2	TRBV5-1	-	TGCGCCAGCAGCCCCATGGGGCCCCTGACGAACTATGGCTACACCTTC	CASSPMGPLTNYGYTF
TRBJ1-2	TRBV24-1	-	TGTGCCACCAGTGACCCAGGGAAGTTTGGCTACACCTTC	CATSDPGKFGYTF
TRBJ2-7	TRBV25-1	TRBD2	TGTGCCAGCAGTGAATGGGGGACTAGCGGGCGATACTCCTACGAGCAGTACTTC	CASSEWGTSGRYSYEQYF
TRBJ1-6	TRBV28	-	TGTGCCAGCAGCCCCCCAAGGGGAAACTCACCCCTCCACTTT	CASSPPRGNSPLHF
TRBJ1-2	TRBV27	-	TGTGCCAGAAGCCTCCCCGATGGCTACACCTTC	CARSLPDGYTF
TRBJ1-2	TRBV9	-	TGTGCCAGCAGCCAAGGGGCTCTATGCACCTTC	CASSQGALCTF
TRBJ1-2	TRBV5-1	TRBD1	TGCGCCAGCACCCCCTCTAGGACAGGAGACAACTATGGCTACACCTTC	CASTPSRTGDNYGYTF
TRBJ1-5	TRBV4-2	-	TGTGCCAGCAGCCAGGACTTCCTTCGCGTCAGCAATCAGCCCCAGCATTTT	CASSQDFLRVSNQPQHF